A selection of T cell receptor beta chains follows, all from one sample in a study of T-cell reconstitution after alpha-beta-depleted transplantation in children. MiXCR, run by TCRdb on the PCR reads, gives a single entry per CDR3 protein. The sample contains approximately 980,000 distinct CDR3 sequences, roughly 29% of which appear only once. Sequences were derived from PBMCs, mostly from graft donor cells, sampled 360 days after TCRalphabeta/CD19-depleted stem cell transplant. The receptors originated from a boy younger than two who had a stem cell transplant for SCID, so the T cells may come from the graft donor. The CDR3 runs from the conserved cysteine through the conserved F or W. Each record gives: D gene, J gene, clone size, V gene, CDR3 protein, CDR3 DNA. A D gene is named only where the DNA matches it firmly. Some rows mark clone size as missing; the rest say once, few, many or name a class of expanded clone.

d_gene: NA
j_gene: TRBJ1-5
abundance: NA
v_gene: TRBV6-1
CDR3aa: CASSAGNLWDQPQHF
CDR3nt: TGTGCCAGCAGTGCCGGGAACTTATGGGATCAGCCCCAGCATTTT

d_gene: NA
j_gene: TRBJ2-7
abundance: NA
v_gene: TRBV20-1
CDR3aa: CSARASASLLEQYF
CDR3nt: TGCAGTGCTAGAGCGTCGGCCTCCCTACTCGAGCAGTACTTC

d_gene: TRBD1
j_gene: TRBJ2-1
abundance: NA
v_gene: TRBV15
CDR3aa: CATVEDRNYNEQFF
CDR3nt: TGTGCCACCGTGGAGGACAGGAACTACAATGAGCAGTTCTTC

d_gene: NA
j_gene: TRBJ2-3
abundance: NA
v_gene: TRBV30
CDR3aa: CAWSFQGDTQYF
CDR3nt: TGTGCCTGGAGTTTCCAGGGAGATACGCAGTATTTT

d_gene: NA
j_gene: TRBJ2-3
abundance: NA
v_gene: TRBV12-3/TRBV12-4
CDR3aa: CASSTTGATQYF
CDR3nt: TGTGCCAGCAGTACGACAGGAGCTACGCAGTATTTT

d_gene: TRBD1
j_gene: TRBJ2-7
abundance: few
v_gene: TRBV5-6
CDR3aa: CASSSGTGVGEQYF
CDR3nt: TGTGCCAGCAGCTCCGGGACAGGGGTGGGCGAGCAGTACTTC

d_gene: TRBD1
j_gene: TRBJ1-5
abundance: NA
v_gene: TRBV2
CDR3aa: CASSDPGQGNQPQHF
CDR3nt: TGTGCCAGCAGTGACCCGGGACAGGGGAATCAGCCCCAGCATTTT

d_gene: NA
j_gene: TRBJ2-3
abundance: few
v_gene: TRBV20-1
CDR3aa: CSAWDDTDTQYF
CDR3nt: TGCAGTGCTTGGGACGACACAGATACGCAGTATTTT

d_gene: TRBD2
j_gene: TRBJ2-1
abundance: NA
v_gene: TRBV29-1
CDR3aa: CSVEDLAGGEQFF
CDR3nt: TGCAGCGTTGAAGATCTAGCGGGGGGTGAGCAGTTCTTC

d_gene: TRBD2
j_gene: TRBJ2-3
abundance: NA
v_gene: TRBV20-1
CDR3aa: CSGAGLAGDTQYF
CDR3nt: TGCAGTGGGGCCGGACTAGCGGGGGATACGCAGTATTTT

d_gene: TRBD1
j_gene: TRBJ1-1
abundance: NA
v_gene: TRBV7-2
CDR3aa: CASSSGQGRAFF
CDR3nt: TGTGCCAGCAGCTCAGGACAGGGGAGGGCTTTCTTT

d_gene: TRBD1
j_gene: TRBJ2-1
abundance: few
v_gene: TRBV12-3/TRBV12-4
CDR3aa: CASSLDGPRRGDRSYNEQFF
CDR3nt: TGTGCCAGCAGTTTAGACGGCCCCCGTAGGGGGGACAGGTCCTACAATGAGCAGTTCTTC

d_gene: TRBD1
j_gene: TRBJ2-7
abundance: NA
v_gene: TRBV28
CDR3aa: CASSPRQGWSLYEQYF
CDR3nt: TGTGCCAGCAGCCCCCGACAGGGGTGGTCCCTCTACGAGCAGTACTTC

d_gene: NA
j_gene: TRBJ2-1
abundance: few
v_gene: TRBV12-3/TRBV12-4
CDR3aa: CASSQTTAYNEQFF
CDR3nt: TGTGCCAGCAGTCAGACTACAGCCTACAATGAGCAGTTCTTC

d_gene: NA
j_gene: TRBJ2-7
abundance: NA
v_gene: TRBV5-6
CDR3aa: CASSPGMRNEQYF
CDR3nt: TGTGCCAGCAGCCCAGGGATGAGAAACGAGCAGTACTTC

d_gene: TRBD1
j_gene: TRBJ2-7
abundance: few
v_gene: TRBV27
CDR3aa: CASSTPARTGRYEQYF
CDR3nt: TGTGCCAGCAGTACCCCGGCAAGGACAGGGCGGTACGAGCAGTACTTC

d_gene: NA
j_gene: TRBJ2-5
abundance: NA
v_gene: TRBV7-7
CDR3aa: CASSTAGHPTETQYF
CDR3nt: TGTGCCAGCAGCACCGCGGGACACCCGACGGAGACCCAGTACTTC

d_gene: NA
j_gene: TRBJ2-3
abundance: few
v_gene: TRBV4-2
CDR3aa: CASSQDVAGHTDTQYF
CDR3nt: TGTGCCAGCAGCCAAGACGTCGCGGGACACACAGATACGCAGTATTTT

d_gene: TRBD1
j_gene: TRBJ2-7
abundance: NA
v_gene: TRBV27
CDR3aa: CASSLGGTGTHEQYF
CDR3nt: TGTGCCAGCAGTTTAGGCGGGACAGGGACCCACGAGCAGTACTTC

d_gene: NA
j_gene: TRBJ1-1
abundance: NA
v_gene: TRBV11-3
CDR3aa: CASSFQGWGEAFF
CDR3nt: TGTGCCAGCAGCTTCCAGGGTTGGGGCGAAGCTTTCTTT

d_gene: NA
j_gene: TRBJ2-1
abundance: NA
v_gene: TRBV20-1
CDR3aa: CSARSGQLLEGEQFF
CDR3nt: TGCAGTGCTAGATCGGGCCAGCTTCTTGAGGGGGAGCAGTTCTTC

d_gene: TRBD2
j_gene: TRBJ2-1
abundance: many
v_gene: TRBV5-8
CDR3aa: CASSLALLAGGRNEQFF
CDR3nt: TGTGCCAGCAGCTTGGCCTTACTAGCGGGGGGGAGAAATGAGCAGTTCTTC

d_gene: NA
j_gene: TRBJ2-3
abundance: many
v_gene: TRBV5-1
CDR3aa: CASSDLPRADTQYF
CDR3nt: TGCGCCAGCAGCGATCTCCCCCGCGCAGATACGCAGTATTTT

d_gene: NA
j_gene: TRBJ2-5
abundance: NA
v_gene: TRBV5-1
CDR3aa: CASAPGVAAEETQYF
CDR3nt: TGCGCCAGCGCCCCCGGGGTGGCGGCCGAAGAGACCCAGTACTTC

d_gene: NA
j_gene: TRBJ2-7
abundance: few
v_gene: TRBV5-5
CDR3aa: CASRSLVPSYEQYF
CDR3nt: TGTGCCAGCAGAAGTTTGGTCCCGAGCTACGAGCAGTACTTC

d_gene: NA
j_gene: TRBJ2-2
abundance: many
v_gene: TRBV7-7
CDR3aa: CASSLVGDTGELFF
CDR3nt: TGTGCCAGCAGCCTCGTCGGGGATACCGGGGAGCTGTTTTTT

d_gene: TRBD2
j_gene: TRBJ2-7
abundance: NA
v_gene: TRBV2
CDR3aa: CASSGPGLAIYEQYF
CDR3nt: TGTGCCAGCAGTGGTCCGGGACTAGCGATTTACGAGCAGTACTTC

d_gene: TRBD2
j_gene: TRBJ2-5
abundance: once
v_gene: TRBV14
CDR3aa: CASSRSGTIQETQYF
CDR3nt: TGTGCCAGCAGCCGATCCGGGACTATCCAAGAGACCCAGTACTTC

d_gene: NA
j_gene: TRBJ2-3
abundance: NA
v_gene: TRBV5-1
CDR3aa: CASSDASGSLTDTQYF
CDR3nt: TGCGCCAGCAGCGATGCAAGCGGGTCTCTCACAGATACGCAGTATTTT

d_gene: NA
j_gene: TRBJ2-5
abundance: few
v_gene: TRBV20-1
CDR3aa: CSALRDLQETQYF
CDR3nt: TGCAGTGCTCTGAGGGACCTTCAAGAGACCCAGTACTTC

d_gene: NA
j_gene: TRBJ2-7
abundance: few
v_gene: TRBV5-5
CDR3aa: CASSADQWGQRTYEQYF
CDR3nt: TGTGCCAGCAGCGCCGACCAATGGGGCCAAAGGACCTACGAGCAGTACTTC

d_gene: NA
j_gene: TRBJ2-6
abundance: NA
v_gene: TRBV5-5
CDR3aa: CASSWGPSGANVLTF
CDR3nt: TGTGCCAGCAGCTGGGGGCCCTCTGGGGCCAACGTCCTGACTTTC

d_gene: TRBD1
j_gene: TRBJ2-1
abundance: NA
v_gene: TRBV6-2/TRBV6-3
CDR3aa: CASSTQGASSYNEQFF
CDR3nt: TGTGCCAGCAGTACGCAGGGGGCGAGCTCCTACAATGAGCAGTTCTTC

d_gene: NA
j_gene: TRBJ1-1
abundance: NA
v_gene: TRBV6-2/TRBV6-3
CDR3aa: CASSTGSLVAFF
CDR3nt: TGTGCCAGCAGTACGGGTTCACTCGTAGCTTTCTTT

d_gene: NA
j_gene: TRBJ2-5
abundance: NA
v_gene: TRBV5-6
CDR3aa: CASSNGDQETQYF
CDR3nt: TGTGCCAGCAGTAATGGGGATCAAGAGACCCAGTACTTC

d_gene: NA
j_gene: TRBJ2-3
abundance: NA
v_gene: TRBV3-1
CDR3aa: CASTPQGGPDTQYF
CDR3nt: TGTGCCAGCACCCCGCAGGGGGGGCCAGATACGCAGTATTTT

d_gene: TRBD2
j_gene: TRBJ2-3
abundance: NA
v_gene: TRBV6-5
CDR3aa: CASSYSGGGAADTQYF
CDR3nt: TGTGCCAGCAGTTACTCGGGCGGGGGGGCCGCAGATACGCAGTATTTT

d_gene: TRBD1
j_gene: TRBJ1-5
abundance: few
v_gene: TRBV6-1
CDR3aa: CASSSYRGYQPQHF
CDR3nt: TGTGCCAGCAGCTCCTACAGGGGATATCAGCCCCAGCATTTT

d_gene: NA
j_gene: TRBJ2-7
abundance: once
v_gene: TRBV4-2
CDR3aa: CASSPEGGARYEQYF
CDR3nt: TGTGCCAGCAGCCCGGAAGGAGGGGCGCGCTACGAGCAGTACTTC